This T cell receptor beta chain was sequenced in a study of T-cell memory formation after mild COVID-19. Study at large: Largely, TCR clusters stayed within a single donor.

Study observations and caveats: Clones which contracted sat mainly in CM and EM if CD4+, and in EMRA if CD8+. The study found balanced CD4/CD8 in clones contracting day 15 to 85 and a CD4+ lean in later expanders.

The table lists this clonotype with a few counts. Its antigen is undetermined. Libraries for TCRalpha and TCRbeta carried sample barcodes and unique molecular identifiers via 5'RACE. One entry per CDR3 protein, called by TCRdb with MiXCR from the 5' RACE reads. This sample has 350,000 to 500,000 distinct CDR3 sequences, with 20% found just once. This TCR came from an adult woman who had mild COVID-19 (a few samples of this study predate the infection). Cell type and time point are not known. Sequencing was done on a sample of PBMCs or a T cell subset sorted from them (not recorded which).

The CDR3, as DNA: TGTGCCAGCAGCTTAGTCGCGGGGCGGAGCACAGATACGCAGTATTTT. Translating gives CASSLVAGRSTDTQYF. This sequence joins TRBV7-9 and TRBJ2-3, with a possible D match to TRBD2 (6 bases). From germline, CDR1 is SEHNR and CDR2 FQNEAQ (reference sequence). Between the trimmed V and J ends, which lost 1 base and 0 bases, there was a span of 11 bases. The length of the CDR3 is 16 residues. Combining the CDR3 with reference TRBV7-9 and TRBJ2-3 gives the whole variable domain DTGVSQNPRHKITKRGQNVTFRCDPISEHNRLYWYRQTLGQGPEFLTYFQNEAQLEKSRLLSDRFSAERPKGSFSTLEIQRTEQGDSAMYLCASSLVAGRSTDTQYFGPGTRLTVL.